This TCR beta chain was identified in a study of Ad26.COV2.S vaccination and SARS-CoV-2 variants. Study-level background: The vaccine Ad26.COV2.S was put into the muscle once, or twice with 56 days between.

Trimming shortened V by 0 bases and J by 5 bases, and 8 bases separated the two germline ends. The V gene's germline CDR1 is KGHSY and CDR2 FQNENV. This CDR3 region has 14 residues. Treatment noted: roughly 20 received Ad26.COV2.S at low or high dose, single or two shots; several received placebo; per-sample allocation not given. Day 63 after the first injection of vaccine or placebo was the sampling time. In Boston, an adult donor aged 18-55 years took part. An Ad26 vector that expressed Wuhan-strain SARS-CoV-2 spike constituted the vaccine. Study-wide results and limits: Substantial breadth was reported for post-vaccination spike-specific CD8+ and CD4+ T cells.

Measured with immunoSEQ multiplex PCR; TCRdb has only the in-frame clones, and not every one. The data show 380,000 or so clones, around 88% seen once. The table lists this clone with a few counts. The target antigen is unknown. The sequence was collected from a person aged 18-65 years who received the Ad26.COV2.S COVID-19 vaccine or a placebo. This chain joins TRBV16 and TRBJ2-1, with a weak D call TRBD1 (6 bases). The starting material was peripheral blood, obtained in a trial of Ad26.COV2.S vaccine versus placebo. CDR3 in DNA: TGTGCCAGCAGCCAATCCCGGACAGACAATGAGCAGTTCTTC. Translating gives CASSQSRTDNEQFF.